The T cell receptor beta chain described here comes from a study of T-cell memory formation after mild COVID-19. The study's findings and limits: Clones contracting over day 15 to 85 were CD4/CD8 balanced, with later expanders leaning CD4+.

TCRdb passed the 5' RACE reads through MiXCR, listing each CDR3 protein once. The profile covers almost 550,000 distinct CDR3 sequences, with roughly 21% appearing a single time and around 13% taken by the ten largest. From germline, CDR1 is KGHDR and CDR2 SFDVKD. The CDR3 has 11 amino acids. V lost 9 bases, J lost 5 bases, and 10 bases lay in between. This clonotype was seen more than once but under ten times. Its antigen is still unknown. The specimen was PBMCs or a T cell subset sorted from them (not recorded which). The receptor's source is an adult woman who had mild COVID-19 (a few samples of this study predate the infection). Cell type and time point are not known. The chain has TRBV24-1 and TRBJ2-7; perhaps TRBD2 as D (5 bases). CDR3 region: CATGEGHEQYF. The DNA of the CDR3 is TGTGCCACCGGAGAGGGCCACGAGCAGTACTTC.